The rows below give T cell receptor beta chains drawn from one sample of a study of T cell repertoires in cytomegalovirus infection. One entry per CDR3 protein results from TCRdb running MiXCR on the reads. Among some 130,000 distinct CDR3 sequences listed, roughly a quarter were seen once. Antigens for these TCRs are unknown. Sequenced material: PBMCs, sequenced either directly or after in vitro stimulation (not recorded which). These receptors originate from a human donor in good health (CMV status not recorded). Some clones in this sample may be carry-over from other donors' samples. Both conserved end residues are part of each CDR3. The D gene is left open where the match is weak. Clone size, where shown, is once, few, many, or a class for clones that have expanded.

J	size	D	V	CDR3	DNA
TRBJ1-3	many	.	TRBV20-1	CSARDLLSSGNTIYF	TGCAGTGCTAGAGACCTACTGAGCTCTGGAAACACCATATATTTT
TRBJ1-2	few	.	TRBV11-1	CASSPRGIYYGYTF	TGTGCCAGCAGCCCCCGGGGGATCTACTATGGCTACACCTTC
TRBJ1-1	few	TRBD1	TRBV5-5	CASSPPQGAVTEAFF	TGTGCCAGCAGCCCCCCCCAGGGGGCGGTCACTGAAGCTTTCTTT
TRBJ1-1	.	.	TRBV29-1	CSVTPQGNTEAFF	TGCAGCGTGACACCACAGGGTAACACTGAAGCTTTCTTT
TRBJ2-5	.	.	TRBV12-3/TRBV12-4	CASSGGYRETQYF	TGTGCCAGCAGCGGGGGCTACAGAGAGACCCAGTACTTC
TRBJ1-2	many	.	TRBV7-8	CASSPIFREASYGYTF	TGTGCCAGCAGCCCAATCTTCCGGGAGGCAAGCTATGGCTACACCTTC
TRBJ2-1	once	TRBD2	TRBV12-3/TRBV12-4	CASSSPLTSGSLDEQFF	TGTGCCAGCAGTTCCCCCCTGACTAGCGGGAGTTTAGATGAGCAGTTCTTC
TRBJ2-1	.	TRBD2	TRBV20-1	CSARDLAGVRSNEQFF	TGCAGTGCTAGAGATCTAGCGGGAGTCCGCTCCAATGAGCAGTTCTTC
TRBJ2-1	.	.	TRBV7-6	CASSSWSFEQFF	TGTGCCAGCAGCTCCTGGTCATTTGAGCAGTTCTTC
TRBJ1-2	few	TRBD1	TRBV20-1	CSAENRDRGLGYTF	TGCAGTGCTGAGAACCGGGACAGGGGGCTGGGCTACACCTTC
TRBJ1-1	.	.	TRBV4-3	CASSQGLRGEAFF	TGCGCCAGCAGCCAAGGTTTGAGGGGCGAAGCTTTCTTT
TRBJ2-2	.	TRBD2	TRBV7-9	CASTLAGRELFF	TGTGCCAGCACCCTAGCGGGACGCGAGCTGTTTTTT
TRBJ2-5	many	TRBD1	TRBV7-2	CASSPGTGGETQYF	TGTGCCAGCAGCCCAGGGACAGGGGGAGAGACCCAGTACTTC
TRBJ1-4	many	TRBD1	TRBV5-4	CASSAGTGTLAEKLFF	TGTGCCAGCAGCGCCGGGACAGGGACTTTAGCTGAAAAACTGTTTTTT
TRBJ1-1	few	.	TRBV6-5	CAAETGTNTEAFF	TGTGCCGCAGAAACAGGGACGAACACTGAAGCTTTCTTT
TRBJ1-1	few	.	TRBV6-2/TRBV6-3	CASSLTGEAFF	TGTGCCAGCAGTTTGACGGGAGAAGCTTTCTTT
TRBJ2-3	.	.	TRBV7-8	CASSFPPWARTDTQYF	TGTGCCAGCAGCTTCCCCCCCTGGGCTAGGACAGATACGCAGTATTTT
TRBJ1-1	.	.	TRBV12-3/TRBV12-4	CASRKGSYTEAFF	TGTGCCAGCAGAAAGGGGTCATACACTGAAGCTTTCTTT
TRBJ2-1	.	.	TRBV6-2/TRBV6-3	CASGSGSEQFF	TGTGCCAGCGGGTCTGGGTCGGAGCAGTTCTTC
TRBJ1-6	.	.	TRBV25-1	CASSEYGWMALHF	TGTGCCAGCAGTGAATATGGGTGGATGGCCCTCCACTTT
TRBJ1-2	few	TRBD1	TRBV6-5	CASSYLTGTYGYTF	TGTGCCAGCAGTTATCTGACAGGGACCTATGGCTACACCTTC
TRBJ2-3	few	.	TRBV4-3	CASSQDGRVGVDTQYF	TGCGCCAGCAGCCAAGATGGGCGGGTGGGCGTAGATACGCAGTATTTT
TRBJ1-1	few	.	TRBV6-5	CASSYPGHDTEAFF	TGTGCCAGCAGTTACCCGGGCCACGACACTGAAGCTTTCTTT
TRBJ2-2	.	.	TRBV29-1	CSGRSAGELFF	TGCAGCGGTCGGTCGGCCGGGGAGCTGTTTTTT
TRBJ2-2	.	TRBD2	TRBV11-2	CASSLMGGLAGATGELFF	TGTGCCAGCAGCTTAATGGGCGGGCTAGCGGGAGCCACCGGGGAGCTGTTTTTT
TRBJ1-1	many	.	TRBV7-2	CASSPVTRYTEAFF	TGTGCCAGCAGCCCAGTGACAAGATACACTGAAGCTTTCTTT
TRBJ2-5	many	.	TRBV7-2	CASSLVIQETQYF	TGTGCCAGCAGCTTAGTTATACAAGAGACCCAGTACTTC
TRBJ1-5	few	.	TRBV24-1	CATSPTGRDNQPQHF	TGTGCCACCAGCCCCACGGGCAGGGACAATCAGCCCCAGCATTTT
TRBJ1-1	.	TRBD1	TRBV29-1	CSVEDRGNTEAFF	TGCAGCGTTGAGGACAGGGGGAACACTGAAGCTTTCTTT
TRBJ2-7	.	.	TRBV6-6	CASRFRDRWLGEQYF	TGTGCCAGCAGATTTAGGGATCGGTGGCTGGGCGAGCAGTACTTC
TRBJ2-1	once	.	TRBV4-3	CASSQELPNEQFF	TGCGCCAGCAGCCAAGAACTCCCCAATGAGCAGTTCTTC
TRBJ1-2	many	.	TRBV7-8	CASSLGGPKFSDGYTF	TGTGCCAGCAGCTTAGGAGGTCCCAAATTCTCGGATGGCTACACCTTC
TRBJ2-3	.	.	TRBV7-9	CASSLLEGTQYF	TGTGCCAGCAGCTTATTGGAGGGAACGCAGTATTTT
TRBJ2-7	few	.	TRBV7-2	CASSLARFSYEQYF	TGTGCCAGCAGCTTAGCTCGGTTTTCCTACGAGCAGTACTTC
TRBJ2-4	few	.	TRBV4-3	CASSQDGDGGYIQYF	TGCGCCAGCAGCCAAGATGGAGACGGTGGATACATTCAGTACTTC
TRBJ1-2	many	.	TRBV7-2	CASSFDGSYGYTF	TGTGCCAGCAGCTTCGACGGTTCCTATGGCTACACCTTC
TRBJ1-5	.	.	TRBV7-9	CASSLGVGDQPQHF	TGTGCCAGCAGCTTAGGGGTGGGGGATCAGCCCCAGCATTTT
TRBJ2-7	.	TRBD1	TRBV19	CASRGTGTYEQYF	TGTGCCAGTAGGGGGACAGGGACCTACGAGCAGTACTTC